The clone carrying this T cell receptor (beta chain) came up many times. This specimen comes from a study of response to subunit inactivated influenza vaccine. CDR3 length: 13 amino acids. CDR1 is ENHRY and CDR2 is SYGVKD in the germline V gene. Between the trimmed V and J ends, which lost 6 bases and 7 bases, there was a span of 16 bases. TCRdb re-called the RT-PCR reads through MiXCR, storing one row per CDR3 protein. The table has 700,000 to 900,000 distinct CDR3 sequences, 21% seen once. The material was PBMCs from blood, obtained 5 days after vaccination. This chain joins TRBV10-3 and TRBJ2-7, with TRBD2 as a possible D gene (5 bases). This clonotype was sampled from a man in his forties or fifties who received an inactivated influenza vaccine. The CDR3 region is CAISPDQPGEQYF. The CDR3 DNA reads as TGTGCCATCAGCCCTGATCAGCCGGGGGAGCAGTACTTC.